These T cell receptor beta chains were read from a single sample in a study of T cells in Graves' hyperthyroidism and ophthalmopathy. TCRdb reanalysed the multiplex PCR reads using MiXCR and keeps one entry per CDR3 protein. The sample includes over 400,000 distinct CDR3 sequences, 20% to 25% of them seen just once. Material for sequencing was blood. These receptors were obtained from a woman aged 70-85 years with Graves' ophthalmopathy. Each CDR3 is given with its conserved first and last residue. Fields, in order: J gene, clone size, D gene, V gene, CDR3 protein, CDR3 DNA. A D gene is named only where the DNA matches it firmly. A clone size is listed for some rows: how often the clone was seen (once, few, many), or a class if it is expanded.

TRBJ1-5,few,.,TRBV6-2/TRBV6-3,CASSYSSHQPQHF,TGTGCCAGCAGTTACAGCTCGCATCAGCCCCAGCATTTT
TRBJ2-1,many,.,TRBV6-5,CASSYSTGRSEEQFF,TGTGCCAGCAGTTACTCGACAGGGAGGTCGGAGGAGCAGTTCTTC
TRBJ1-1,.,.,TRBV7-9,CASSHPLNTEAFF,TGTGCCAGCAGCCACCCTCTGAACACTGAAGCTTTCTTT
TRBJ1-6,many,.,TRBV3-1,CASSPRENSPLHF,TGTGCCAGCAGCCCGAGAGAGAATTCACCCCTCCACTTT
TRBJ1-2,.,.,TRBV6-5,CASSEVAGEAGYTF,TGTGCCAGCAGTGAAGTGGCTGGGGAGGCTGGCTACACCTTC
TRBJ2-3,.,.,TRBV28,CASRVTTDTQYF,TGTGCCAGCAGGGTAACCACAGATACGCAGTATTTT
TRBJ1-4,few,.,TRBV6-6,CASSYSSSLNEKLFF,TGTGCCAGCAGTTACTCGTCCAGTCTTAATGAAAAACTGTTTTTT
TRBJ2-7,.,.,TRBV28,CASSPYPQSISYEQYF,TGTGCCAGCAGTCCCTACCCGCAGTCAATCTCCTACGAGCAGTACTTC
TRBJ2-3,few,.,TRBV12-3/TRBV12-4,CASSLTGDADTQYF,TGTGCCAGCAGTTTAACTGGGGATGCAGATACGCAGTATTTT
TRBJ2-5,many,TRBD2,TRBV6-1,CASSEPGRAVTQYF,TGTGCCAGCAGTGAACCCGGGAGGGCAGTGACCCAGTACTTC
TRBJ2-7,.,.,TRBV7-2,CASSAISYEQYF,TGTGCCAGCAGCGCTATTTCCTACGAGCAGTACTTC
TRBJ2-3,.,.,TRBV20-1,CSCTGTRPADTQYF,TGCAGCTGTACCGGGACAAGGCCCGCAGATACGCAGTATTTT
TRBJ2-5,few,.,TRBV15,CATRTRGWETQYF,TGTGCCACTAGGACCAGGGGATGGGAGACCCAGTACTTC
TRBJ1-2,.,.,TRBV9,CASSVGAPQENYGYTF,TGTGCCAGCAGCGTAGGGGCCCCACAGGAGAACTATGGCTACACCTTC
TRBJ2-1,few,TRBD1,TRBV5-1,CASSRLGTGSYNEQFF,TGCGCCAGCAGTCGTCTCGGGACAGGGTCCTACAATGAGCAGTTCTTC
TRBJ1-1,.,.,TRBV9,CASSVGGRHNTEAFF,TGTGCCAGCAGCGTAGGGGGCAGACACAACACTGAAGCTTTCTTT
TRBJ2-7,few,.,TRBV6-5,CASSYPVLWRYEQYF,TGTGCCAGCAGTTACCCGGTGCTGTGGCGCTACGAGCAGTACTTC
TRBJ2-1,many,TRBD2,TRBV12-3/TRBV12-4,CASSLAVAGGVYNEQFF,TGTGCCAGCAGTTTAGCGGTAGCGGGAGGAGTCTACAATGAGCAGTTCTTC
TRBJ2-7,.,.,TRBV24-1,CATSDPSLGEQYF,TGTGCCACCAGTGATCCGAGTTTGGGCGAGCAGTACTTC
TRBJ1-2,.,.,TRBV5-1,CASSGGGDHIDGYTF,TGCGCCAGCAGCGGCGGGGGCGACCATATTGATGGCTACACCTTC
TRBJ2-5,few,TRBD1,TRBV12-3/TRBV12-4,CASRPTGAETQYF,TGTGCCAGCAGACCGACAGGGGCAGAGACCCAGTACTTC
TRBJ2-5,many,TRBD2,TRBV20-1,CSASGRATETQYF,TGCAGTGCTAGCGGGAGGGCTACGGAGACCCAGTACTTC
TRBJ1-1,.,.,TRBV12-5,CASGARAGTEAFF,TGTGCTAGTGGGGCCAGAGCGGGGACTGAAGCTTTCTTT
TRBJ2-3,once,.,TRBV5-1,CASSPEGTLPTDTQYF,TGCGCCAGCAGCCCAGAGGGGACTTTACCCACAGATACGCAGTATTTT
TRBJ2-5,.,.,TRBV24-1,CATSGGAGQETQYF,TGTGCCACCAGTGGAGGGGCAGGGCAAGAGACCCAGTACTTC
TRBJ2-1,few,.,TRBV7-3,CASSTTSMHEQFF,TGTGCCAGCAGCACAACTAGCATGCATGAGCAGTTCTTC
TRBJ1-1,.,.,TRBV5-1,CASSLAGSRSTEAFF,TGCGCCAGCAGCTTGGCAGGGTCCCGCTCGACTGAAGCTTTCTTT
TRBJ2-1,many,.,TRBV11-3,CASSFGGEQFF,TGTGCCAGCAGCTTTGGGGGTGAGCAGTTCTTC
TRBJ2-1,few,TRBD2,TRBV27,CASGRGGAYNEQFF,TGTGCCAGCGGGAGGGGAGGTGCCTACAATGAGCAGTTCTTC
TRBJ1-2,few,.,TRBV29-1,CSVGPGAANYGYTF,TGCAGCGTAGGCCCCGGGGCCGCTAACTATGGCTACACCTTC
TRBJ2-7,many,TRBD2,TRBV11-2,CASSLDRHRTSHLASYEQYF,TGTGCCAGCAGCTTAGATCGTCACAGGACTAGCCACTTAGCGTCCTACGAGCAGTACTTC
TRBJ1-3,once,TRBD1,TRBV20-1,CSARPIGQARSGNTIYF,TGCAGTGCTAGACCCATAGGACAGGCCCGCTCTGGAAACACCATATATTTT
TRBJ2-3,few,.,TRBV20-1,CSASPGVTTDTQYF,TGCAGTGCTAGTCCGGGGGTGACCACAGATACGCAGTATTTT
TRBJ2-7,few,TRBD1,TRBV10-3,CATNTGEGAEQYF,TGTGCCACCAATACAGGGGAAGGGGCCGAGCAGTACTTC
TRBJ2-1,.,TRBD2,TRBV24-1,CATSDVAGARNEQFF,TGTGCCACCAGTGATGTAGCGGGAGCAAGGAATGAGCAGTTCTTC
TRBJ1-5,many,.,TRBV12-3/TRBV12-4,CASSRLSNQPQHF,TGTGCCAGCAGTAGACTTAGCAATCAGCCCCAGCATTTT
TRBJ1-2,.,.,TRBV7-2,CASSPITGNYGYTF,TGTGCCAGCAGTCCAATTACAGGGAACTATGGCTACACCTTC
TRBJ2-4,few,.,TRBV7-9,CASSSGAPGNIQYF,TGTGCCAGCAGCTCCGGGGCACCGGGGAACATTCAGTACTTC
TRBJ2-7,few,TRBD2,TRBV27,CASRLWTSGSYEQYF,TGTGCCAGCCGCCTTTGGACTAGCGGGAGTTACGAGCAGTACTTC
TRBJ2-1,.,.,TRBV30,CAWSVGIHNEQFF,TGTGCCTGGAGTGTAGGGATCCACAATGAGCAGTTCTTC
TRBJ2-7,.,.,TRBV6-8,CASSDYRRGSQYF,TGCGCCAGCAGTGACTATCGGAGGGGGTCGCAGTACTTC
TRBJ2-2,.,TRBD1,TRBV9,CASSRTGVETGELFF,TGTGCCAGCAGCCGAACAGGGGTCGAGACCGGGGAGCTGTTTTTT
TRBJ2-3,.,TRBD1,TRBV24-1,CATSDWTGSSDTQYF,TGTGCCACCAGTGATTGGACAGGGAGCTCAGATACGCAGTATTTT
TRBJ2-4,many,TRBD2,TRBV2,CASSELAGQNIQYF,TGTGCCAGCAGTGAACTAGCGGGGCAGAACATTCAGTACTTC
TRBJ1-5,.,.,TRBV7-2,CASSLGGTPQKGHF,TGTGCCAGCAGCCTAGGGGGGACCCCACAGAAGGGGCATTTT
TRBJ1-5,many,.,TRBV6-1,CASSERDTGQPQHF,TGTGCCAGCAGTGAACGAGATACCGGTCAGCCCCAGCATTTT
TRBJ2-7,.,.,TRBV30,CAARLVGRLVYEQYF,TGTGCCGCCCGTCTGGTGGGCAGATTGGTCTACGAGCAGTACTTC
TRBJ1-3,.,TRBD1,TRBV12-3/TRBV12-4,CASSFYGTDSGNTIYF,TGTGCCAGCAGTTTCTACGGGACAGACTCTGGAAACACCATATATTTT